The clone carrying this TCR beta chain showed up many times. Its specificity is not known. The sample is drawn from a study of T cells in Graves' hyperthyroidism and ophthalmopathy. RNA transcripts yielded amplified TCR beta CDR3 regions. First-round RT-PCR of the TCR CDR3 relied on the HTBI primer set. Each CDR3 protein is one row after TCRdb ran MiXCR on the multiplex PCR reads. The repertoire holds 540,000 or so distinct CDR3 sequences, less than 20% seen once, with 6.5% to 8% in the top ten. Findings of the study overall: The model's output predicted ophthalmopathy at a median of approximately 6.5 months prior to onset.

V lost 5 bases and J lost 1, with 12 bases in between. The CDR3 runs to 14 residues. Uncontrolled infection, other autoimmune disease, pregnancy or lactation led to exclusion. This rearrangement joins TRBV12-3 or TRBV12-4 to TRBJ2-7; D may be TRBD1 (5 bases). The TCR comes from a woman younger than 45 with Graves' hyperthyroidism. The material sequenced was blood. The DNA for the CDR3 is TGTGCCAGCAGTGGTGACAGCCTTTCCTACGAGCAGTACTTC. Its protein is CASSGDSLSYEQYF.